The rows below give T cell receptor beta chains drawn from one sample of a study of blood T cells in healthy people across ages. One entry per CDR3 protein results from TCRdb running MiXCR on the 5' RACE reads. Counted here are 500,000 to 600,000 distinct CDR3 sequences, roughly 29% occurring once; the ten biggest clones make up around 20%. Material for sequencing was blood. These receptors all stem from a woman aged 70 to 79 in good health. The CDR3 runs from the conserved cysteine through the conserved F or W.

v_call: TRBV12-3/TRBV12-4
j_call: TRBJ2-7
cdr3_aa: CASSSYRGDEQYF

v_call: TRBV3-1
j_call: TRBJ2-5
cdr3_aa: CASSPVGFVETQYF

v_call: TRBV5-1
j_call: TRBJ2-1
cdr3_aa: CASIPRLAGGISDEQFF

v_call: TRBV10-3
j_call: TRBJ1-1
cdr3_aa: CAISETGEDTEAFF

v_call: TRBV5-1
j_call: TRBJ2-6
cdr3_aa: CASSIGGPGANVLTF

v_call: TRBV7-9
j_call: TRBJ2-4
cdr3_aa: CASSLEGGPGRNIQYF

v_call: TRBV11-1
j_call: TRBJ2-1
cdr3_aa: CASSLAQGTLSSYNEQFF

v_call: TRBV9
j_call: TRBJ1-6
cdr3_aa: CASSAGTGYPPLHF

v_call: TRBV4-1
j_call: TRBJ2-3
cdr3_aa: CASSHTGQGGTDTQYF

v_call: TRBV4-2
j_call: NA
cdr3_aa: CASSQDPGTSYEQYF

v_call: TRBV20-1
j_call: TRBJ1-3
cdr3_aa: CSARKQSGGNTIYF

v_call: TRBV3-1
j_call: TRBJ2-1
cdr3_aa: CASSLTPENSYNEQFF

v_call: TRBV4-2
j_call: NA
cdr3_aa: CASSQEAGLSYEQYF

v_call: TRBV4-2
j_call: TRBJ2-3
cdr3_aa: CASSQQGATDTQYF

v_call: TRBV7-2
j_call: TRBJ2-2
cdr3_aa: CASSLVIGELFF

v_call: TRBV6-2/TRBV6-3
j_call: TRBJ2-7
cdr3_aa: CASSGQTPYEQYF

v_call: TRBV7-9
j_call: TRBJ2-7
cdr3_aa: CASSFRDSPSYEQYF

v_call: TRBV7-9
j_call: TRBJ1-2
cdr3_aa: CASSPGHPGYGYTF

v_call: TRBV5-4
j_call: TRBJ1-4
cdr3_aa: CASSRSLHSGATNEKLFF

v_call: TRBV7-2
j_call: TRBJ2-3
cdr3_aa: CASSGLADTDTQYF

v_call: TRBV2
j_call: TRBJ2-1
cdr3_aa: CASSSRVLYEQFF

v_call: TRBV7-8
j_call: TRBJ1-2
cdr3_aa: CASSGSDGIYGYTF

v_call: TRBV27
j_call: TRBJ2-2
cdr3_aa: CASSLDGRATGELFF

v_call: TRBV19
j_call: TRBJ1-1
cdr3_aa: CASSIDPDSPEAFF

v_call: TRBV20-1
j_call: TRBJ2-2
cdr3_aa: CSARGNTITGELFF

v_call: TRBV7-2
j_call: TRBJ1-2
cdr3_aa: CASTLRDSYGYTF

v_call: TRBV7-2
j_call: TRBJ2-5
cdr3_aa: CASSLARLAGQETQYF

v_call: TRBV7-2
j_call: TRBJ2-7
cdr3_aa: CASSFFGEQYF

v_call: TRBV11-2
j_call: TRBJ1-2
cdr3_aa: CASSLVPGQEILTYGYTF

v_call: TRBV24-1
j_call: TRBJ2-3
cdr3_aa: CATSDLPLSPGADTQYF

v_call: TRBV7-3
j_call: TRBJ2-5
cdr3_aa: CASSLSSPETQYF

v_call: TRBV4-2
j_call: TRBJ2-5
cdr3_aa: CASSQEVSGYQETQYF

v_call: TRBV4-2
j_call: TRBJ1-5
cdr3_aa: CASSQGEFGNQPQHF

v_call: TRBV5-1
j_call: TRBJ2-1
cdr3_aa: CASSLEDFHNNEQFF

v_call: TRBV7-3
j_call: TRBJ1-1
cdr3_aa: CASSFQGSTEAFF

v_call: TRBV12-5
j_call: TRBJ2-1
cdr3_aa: CASANVEEQFF

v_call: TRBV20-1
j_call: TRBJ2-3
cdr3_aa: CSARDNGPTDTQYF

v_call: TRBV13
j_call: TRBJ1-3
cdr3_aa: CASSLLYRQGAGNTIYF

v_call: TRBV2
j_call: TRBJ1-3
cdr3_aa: CASSVWEGRSGNTIYF

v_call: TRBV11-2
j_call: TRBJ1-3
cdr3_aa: CASSPERGSGNTIYF

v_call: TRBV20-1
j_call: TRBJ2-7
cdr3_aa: CSAPGGSYEQYF